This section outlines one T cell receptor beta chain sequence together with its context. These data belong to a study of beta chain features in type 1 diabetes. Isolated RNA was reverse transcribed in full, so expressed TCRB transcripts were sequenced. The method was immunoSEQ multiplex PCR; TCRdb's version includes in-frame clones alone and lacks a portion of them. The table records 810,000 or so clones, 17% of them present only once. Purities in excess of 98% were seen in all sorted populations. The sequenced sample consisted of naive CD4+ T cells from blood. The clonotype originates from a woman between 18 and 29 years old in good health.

CDR3 coding DNA: TGTGCCAGCAGCCAAGGGGTGGGCTCATCTCCCTACGAGCAGTACTTC. It codes for CASSQGVGSSPYEQYF. The chain combines TRBV4-2 with TRBJ2-7; D uncertain. V lost 1 base, J lost 2 bases, and 15 bases lay in between. CDR1 is LGHNA, CDR2 YNFKEQ, per germline. The length of the CDR3 is 16 residues.